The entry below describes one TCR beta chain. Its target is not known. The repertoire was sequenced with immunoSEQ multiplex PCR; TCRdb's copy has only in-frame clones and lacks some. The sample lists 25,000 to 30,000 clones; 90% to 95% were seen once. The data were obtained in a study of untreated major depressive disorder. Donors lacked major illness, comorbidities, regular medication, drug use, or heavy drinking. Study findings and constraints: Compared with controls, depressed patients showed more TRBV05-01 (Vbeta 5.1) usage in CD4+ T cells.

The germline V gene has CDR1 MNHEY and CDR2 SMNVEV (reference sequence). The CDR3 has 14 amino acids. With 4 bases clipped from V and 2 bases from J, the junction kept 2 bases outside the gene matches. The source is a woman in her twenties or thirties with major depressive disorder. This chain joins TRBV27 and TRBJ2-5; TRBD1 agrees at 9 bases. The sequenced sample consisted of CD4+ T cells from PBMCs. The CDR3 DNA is TGTGCCAGCAGTTATGACAGGGGGCAAGAGACCCAGTACTTC. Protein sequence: CASSYDRGQETQYF.